This is a list of T cell receptor beta chains from one sample in a study of naive and memory T cell subsets. TCRdb independently ran MiXCR on the UMI-ligation and nested PCR reads; one entry per CDR3 protein. Of tens of thousands of distinct CDR3 sequences listed, about 10% were seen once; the top ten hold less than 1.5%. Input material: naive CD8+ T cells from blood. These TCRs come from a human donor in good health. The CDR3 runs from the conserved cysteine through the conserved F or W. Each record gives: V gene, D gene, J gene, clone size, CDR3 protein, CDR3 DNA. A D gene is named only where the DNA matches it firmly. Rows may omit the clone size; those that give it use once, few, many or a size class.

V: TRBV5-5
D: TRBD2
J: TRBJ2-5
size: few
CDR3: CASSLGGGRYQETQYF
DNA: TGTGCCAGCAGCTTGGGGGGGGGAAGGTACCAAGAGACCCAGTACTTC

V: TRBV9
D: -
J: TRBJ2-1
size: many
CDR3: CASSVEGTRLFF
DNA: TGTGCCAGCAGCGTAGAGGGAACTAGGTTGTTCTTC

V: TRBV11-2
D: TRBD2
J: TRBJ2-2
size: -
CDR3: CASSLGLAGLTGELFF
DNA: TGTGCCAGCAGCCTGGGACTAGCGGGCCTCACCGGGGAGCTGTTTTTT

V: TRBV27
D: -
J: TRBJ2-1
size: -
CDR3: CASSTTSTSYNEQFF
DNA: TGTGCCAGCAGTACCACTAGTACCTCCTACAATGAGCAGTTCTTC

V: TRBV5-5
D: -
J: TRBJ2-7
size: many
CDR3: CASHLVRSPAYEQYF
DNA: TGTGCCAGCCATTTGGTGAGGTCCCCGGCCTACGAGCAGTACTTC

V: TRBV29-1
D: -
J: TRBJ1-3
size: many
CDR3: CSVGAAGNTIYF
DNA: TGCAGCGTTGGGGCAGCTGGAAACACCATATATTTT

V: TRBV28
D: -
J: TRBJ2-1
size: -
CDR3: CASQTSAGRQFF
DNA: TGTGCCAGTCAAACTTCGGCAGGGCGCCAGTTCTTC

V: TRBV9
D: -
J: TRBJ1-2
size: few
CDR3: CASSYYTF
DNA: TGTGCCAGCAGCTACTACACCTTC

V: TRBV9
D: -
J: TRBJ1-1
size: few
CDR3: CASSLRANRPTEAFF
DNA: TGTGCCAGCAGCCTTCGGGCTAACAGGCCCACTGAAGCTTTCTTT

V: TRBV25-1
D: -
J: TRBJ2-1
size: few
CDR3: CASSESILYEQFF
DNA: TGTGCCAGCAGTGAATCCATCCTCTATGAGCAGTTCTTC

V: TRBV20-1
D: TRBD2
J: TRBJ2-2
size: few
CDR3: CSARDLRLAANTGELFF
DNA: TGCAGTGCTAGAGATTTGCGACTAGCGGCTAACACCGGGGAGCTGTTTTTT

V: TRBV4-1
D: TRBD1
J: TRBJ2-1
size: many
CDR3: CASSQDSTGGDRDEQFF
DNA: TGCGCCAGCAGCCAAGACTCCACAGGGGGCGATCGGGATGAGCAGTTCTTC

V: TRBV2
D: -
J: TRBJ2-7
size: -
CDR3: CASSEAGGSSYEQYF
DNA: TGTGCCAGCAGTGAAGCCGGGGGCAGTTCTTACGAGCAGTACTTC

V: TRBV7-6
D: -
J: TRBJ2-1
size: many
CDR3: CASSLSGTGVRGEQFF
DNA: TGTGCCAGCAGCCTTTCGGGGACCGGTGTTCGTGGTGAGCAGTTCTTC

V: TRBV6-5
D: -
J: TRBJ2-3
size: many
CDR3: CASRRRGQIADTQYF
DNA: TGTGCCAGCAGGAGGCGTGGGCAAATAGCAGATACGCAGTATTTT

V: TRBV20-1
D: TRBD2
J: TRBJ2-1
size: -
CDR3: CSAAGTSDNEQFF
DNA: TGCAGTGCTGCCGGGACTAGCGACAATGAGCAGTTCTTC

V: TRBV11-2
D: TRBD1
J: TRBJ2-1
size: few
CDR3: CASSYGGQGKRNEQFF
DNA: TGTGCCAGCAGCTACGGAGGACAGGGGAAGCGTAATGAGCAGTTCTTC

V: TRBV14
D: -
J: TRBJ2-7
size: few
CDR3: CASSQGSVSSYEQYF
DNA: TGTGCCAGCAGCCAAGGTTCCGTGTCCTCCTACGAGCAGTACTTC

V: TRBV2
D: -
J: TRBJ2-2
size: -
CDR3: CASNEENTGELFF
DNA: TGTGCCAGCAACGAGGAGAACACCGGGGAGCTGTTTTTT

V: TRBV29-1
D: TRBD1
J: TRBJ2-2
size: many
CDR3: CSVEVWDRVTGELFF
DNA: TGCAGCGTTGAAGTTTGGGACAGGGTCACCGGGGAGCTGTTTTTT

V: TRBV5-6
D: -
J: TRBJ2-3
size: -
CDR3: CASQGVGGRDTQYF
DNA: TGTGCCAGCCAGGGGGTGGGGGGCCGCGATACGCAGTATTTT

V: TRBV12-3/TRBV12-4
D: -
J: TRBJ2-3
size: -
CDR3: CASSLVSLHSTDTQYF
DNA: TGTGCCAGCAGTCTAGTGTCCCTACATAGCACAGATACGCAGTATTTT

V: TRBV4-1
D: TRBD1
J: TRBJ1-4
size: -
CDR3: CASSQEGLGQGSEKLIF
DNA: TGCGCCAGCAGCCAAGAAGGATTGGGACAGGGGTCTGAAAAACTGATTTTT

V: TRBV28
D: -
J: TRBJ1-1
size: few
CDR3: CASSSPSGYGTEAFF
DNA: TGTGCCAGCAGTTCCCCATCTGGGTACGGCACTGAAGCTTTCTTT

V: TRBV4-3
D: TRBD2
J: TRBJ2-2
size: few
CDR3: CASSQARVAGGVTGELFF
DNA: TGCGCCAGCAGCCAAGCTAGAGTGGCGGGAGGTGTCACCGGGGAGCTGTTTTTT

V: TRBV10-3
D: -
J: TRBJ1-2
size: many
CDR3: CAIKIAQGNGYGYTF
DNA: TGTGCCATCAAGATCGCCCAGGGTAATGGATATGGCTACACCTTC

V: TRBV27
D: TRBD2
J: TRBJ2-7
size: -
CDR3: CASSSLSGRGYEQYF
DNA: TGTGCCAGCAGTTCCCTTAGCGGGAGGGGCTACGAGCAGTACTTC

V: TRBV7-9
D: TRBD2
J: TRBJ2-7
size: -
CDR3: CASSSGTSEPAASYEQYF
DNA: TGTGCCAGCAGCTCCGGGACTAGCGAGCCTGCCGCCTCCTACGAGCAGTACTTC

V: TRBV9
D: -
J: TRBJ2-7
size: -
CDR3: CASSAGQDNYEQYF
DNA: TGTGCCAGCAGCGCGGGGCAGGACAACTACGAGCAGTACTTC

V: TRBV6-5
D: -
J: TRBJ1-1
size: many
CDR3: CASSSLTGTEAFF
DNA: TGTGCCAGCAGTTCCCTCACAGGGACTGAAGCTTTCTTT

V: TRBV6-2/TRBV6-3
D: -
J: TRBJ2-4
size: few
CDR3: CASSPQGRLAKNIQYF
DNA: TGTGCCAGCAGCCCACAGGGAAGATTAGCCAAAAACATTCAGTACTTC

V: TRBV4-1
D: TRBD2
J: TRBJ2-5
size: few
CDR3: CASSLRTSGLQETQYF
DNA: TGCGCCAGCAGCCTCCGGACTAGCGGGCTCCAAGAGACCCAGTACTTC

V: TRBV28
D: -
J: TRBJ1-5
size: few
CDR3: CASGKYSTNQPQHF
DNA: TGTGCCAGCGGTAAATATAGTACCAATCAGCCCCAGCATTTT

V: TRBV19
D: -
J: TRBJ2-1
size: few
CDR3: CASSSGVGLGRDNEQFF
DNA: TGTGCCAGTAGCAGTGGAGTAGGCCTAGGCCGGGACAATGAGCAGTTCTTC

V: TRBV5-1
D: -
J: TRBJ1-5
size: few
CDR3: CASSLAHNQPQHF
DNA: TGCGCCAGCAGCTTGGCCCACAATCAGCCCCAGCATTTT

V: TRBV29-1
D: -
J: TRBJ2-7
size: many
CDR3: CSATEGGTGHEQYF
DNA: TGCAGCGCCACAGAAGGGGGGACGGGCCACGAGCAGTACTTC

V: TRBV3-1
D: TRBD2
J: TRBJ2-3
size: few
CDR3: CASSQGREVDTQYF
DNA: TGTGCCAGCAGCCAAGGGCGGGAGGTGGATACGCAGTATTTT

V: TRBV20-1
D: -
J: TRBJ2-7
size: few
CDR3: CSARDQRDYEQYF
DNA: TGCAGTGCTAGAGATCAGAGGGACTACGAGCAGTACTTC

V: TRBV20-1
D: TRBD2
J: TRBJ2-3
size: -
CDR3: CSVPIGTSGRFTDTQYF
DNA: TGCAGTGTCCCGATAGGGACTAGCGGGAGGTTTACAGATACGCAGTATTTT

V: TRBV19
D: -
J: TRBJ2-2
size: few
CDR3: CASTAPGSITGELFF
DNA: TGTGCCAGTACAGCCCCGGGGAGTATCACCGGGGAGCTGTTTTTT

V: TRBV9
D: -
J: TRBJ2-1
size: -
CDR3: CASSGEGTGYNEQFF
DNA: TGTGCCAGCAGCGGCGAGGGGACGGGCTACAATGAGCAGTTCTTC

V: TRBV6-6
D: TRBD2
J: TRBJ2-1
size: -
CDR3: CASNPGLGRNEQFF
DNA: TGTGCCAGCAATCCGGGACTAGGTCGCAATGAGCAGTTCTTC

V: TRBV4-1
D: -
J: TRBJ2-3
size: few
CDR3: CASSQEKLATDTQYF
DNA: TGCGCCAGCAGCCAAGAGAAATTAGCTACAGATACGCAGTATTTT

V: TRBV7-2
D: TRBD1
J: TRBJ2-5
size: -
CDR3: CASSLGLRQGETQYF
DNA: TGTGCCAGCAGCTTAGGCCTTCGACAGGGAGAGACCCAGTACTTC

V: TRBV10-1
D: -
J: TRBJ2-3
size: -
CDR3: CASSEARDTQYF
DNA: TGCGCCAGCAGTGAAGCGAGAGATACGCAGTATTTT

V: TRBV21-1
D: -
J: TRBJ1-4
size: few
CDR3: CASSLAGTGGEKLFF
DNA: TGTGCCAGCAGCTTGGCCGGGACAGGGGGCGAAAAACTGTTTTTT

V: TRBV13
D: -
J: TRBJ2-3
size: few
CDR3: CASSPGVRTDTQYF
DNA: TGTGCCAGCAGCCCGGGAGTGAGGACAGATACGCAGTATTTT

V: TRBV18
D: -
J: TRBJ2-7
size: few
CDR3: CASSPEQNSYEQYF
DNA: TGTGCCAGCTCACCCGAGCAAAACTCCTACGAGCAGTACTTC

V: TRBV10-2
D: -
J: TRBJ2-2
size: few
CDR3: CASSDPGELFF
DNA: TGCGCCAGCAGCGACCCCGGGGAGCTGTTTTTT

V: TRBV11-2
D: TRBD1
J: TRBJ1-1
size: many
CDR3: CASSWKPGQGGTEAFF
DNA: TGTGCCAGCAGCTGGAAACCGGGACAGGGAGGCACTGAAGCTTTCTTT

V: TRBV6-5
D: -
J: TRBJ1-1
size: -
CDR3: CASSYSTRGGNTEAFF
DNA: TGTGCCAGCAGTTACTCGACTAGGGGAGGGAACACTGAAGCTTTCTTT

V: TRBV9
D: -
J: TRBJ2-3
size: -
CDR3: CASSPRGGGMHTQYF
DNA: TGTGCCAGCAGCCCGCGTGGTGGAGGCATGCATACGCAGTATTTT

V: TRBV5-4
D: -
J: TRBJ2-7
size: -
CDR3: CASSGGWGTLHEQYF
DNA: TGTGCCAGCAGCGGGGGATGGGGGACGCTACACGAGCAGTACTTC